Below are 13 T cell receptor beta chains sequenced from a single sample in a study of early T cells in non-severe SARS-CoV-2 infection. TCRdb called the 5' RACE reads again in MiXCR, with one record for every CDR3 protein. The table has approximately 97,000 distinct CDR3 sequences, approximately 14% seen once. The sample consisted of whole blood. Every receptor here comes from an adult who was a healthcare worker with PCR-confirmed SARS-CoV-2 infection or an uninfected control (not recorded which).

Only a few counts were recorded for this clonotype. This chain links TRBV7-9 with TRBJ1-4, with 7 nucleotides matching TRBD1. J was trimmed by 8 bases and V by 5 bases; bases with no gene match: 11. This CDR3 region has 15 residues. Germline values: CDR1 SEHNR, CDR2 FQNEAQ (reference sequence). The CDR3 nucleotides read TGTGCCAGCAGCAACTGGAAGGGGGCCTGGGAAAAACTGTTTTTT. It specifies CASSNWKGAWEKLFF.

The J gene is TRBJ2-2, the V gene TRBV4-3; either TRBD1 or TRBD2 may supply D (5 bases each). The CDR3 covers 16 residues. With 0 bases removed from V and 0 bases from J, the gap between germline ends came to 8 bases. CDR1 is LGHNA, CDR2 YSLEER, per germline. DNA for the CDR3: TGCGCCAGCAGCCAAGACCCGGGGCCGAACACCGGGGAGCTGTTTTTT. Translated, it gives CASSQDPGPNTGELFF.

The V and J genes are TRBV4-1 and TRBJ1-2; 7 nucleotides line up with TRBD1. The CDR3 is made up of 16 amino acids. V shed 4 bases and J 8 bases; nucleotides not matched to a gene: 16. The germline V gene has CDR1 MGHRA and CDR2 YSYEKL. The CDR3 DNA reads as TGCGCCAGCAGCCCCAAAGGGTTAGGGGGCGGAGACGGCTACACCTTC. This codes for CASSPKGLGGGDGYTF.

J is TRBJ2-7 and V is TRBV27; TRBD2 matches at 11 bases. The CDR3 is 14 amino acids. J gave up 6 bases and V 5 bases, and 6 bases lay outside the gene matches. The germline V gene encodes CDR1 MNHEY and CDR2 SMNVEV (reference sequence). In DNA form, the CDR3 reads TGTGCCAGCAGTCCCCAGACTAGCGGGGCCGAGCAGTACTTC. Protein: CASSPQTSGAEQYF.

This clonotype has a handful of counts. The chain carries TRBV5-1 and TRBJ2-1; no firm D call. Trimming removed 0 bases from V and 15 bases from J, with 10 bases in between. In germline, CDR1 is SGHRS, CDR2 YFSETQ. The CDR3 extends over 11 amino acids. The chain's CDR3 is CASSLGFLLFF. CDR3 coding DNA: TGCGCCAGCAGCTTGGGTTTCCTCCTGTTCTTC.

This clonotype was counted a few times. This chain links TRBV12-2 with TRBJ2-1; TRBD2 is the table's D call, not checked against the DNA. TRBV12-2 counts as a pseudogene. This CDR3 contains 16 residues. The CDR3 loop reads CASRPPPGLADNEQFF. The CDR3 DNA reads TGTGCAAGTCGCCCACCACCGGGACTAGCGGACAATGAGCAGTTCTTC.

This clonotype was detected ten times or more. The CDR3 nucleotides are TGTGCCAGCAGGGACTCGGGACAGTCCCCTAACGAGCAGTACTTC. Its protein product is CASRDSGQSPNEQYF. This chain links TRBV6-5 with TRBJ2-7, with 7 bases identical to TRBD1. Per germline, CDR1 MNHEY and CDR2 SVGAGI. The CDR3 totals 15 residues. Losses at the gene ends were 6 bases for V and 5 bases for J; bases not matched to a gene: 13.

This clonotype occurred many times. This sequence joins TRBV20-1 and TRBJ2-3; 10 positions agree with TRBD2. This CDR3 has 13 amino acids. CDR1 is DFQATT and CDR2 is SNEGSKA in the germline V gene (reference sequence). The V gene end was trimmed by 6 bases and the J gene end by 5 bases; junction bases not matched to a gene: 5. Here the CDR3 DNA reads TGCAGTGCCCTAGCGGGAGTCTTAGATACGCAGTATTTT. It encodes CSALAGVLDTQYF.

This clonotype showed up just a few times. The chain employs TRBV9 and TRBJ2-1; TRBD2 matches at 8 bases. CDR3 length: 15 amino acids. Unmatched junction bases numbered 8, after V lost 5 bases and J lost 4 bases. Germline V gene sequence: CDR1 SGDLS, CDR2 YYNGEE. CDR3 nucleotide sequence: TGTGCCAGCAGTCTATCACTAGCGGCATACAATGAGCAGTTCTTC. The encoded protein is CASSLSLAAYNEQFF. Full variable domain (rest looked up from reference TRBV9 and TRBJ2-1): DSGVTQTPKHLITATGQRVTLRCSPRSGDLSVYWYQQSLDQGLQFLIQYYNGEERAKGNILERFSAQQFPDLHSELNLSSLELGDSALYFCASSLSLAAYNEQFFGPGTRLTVL.

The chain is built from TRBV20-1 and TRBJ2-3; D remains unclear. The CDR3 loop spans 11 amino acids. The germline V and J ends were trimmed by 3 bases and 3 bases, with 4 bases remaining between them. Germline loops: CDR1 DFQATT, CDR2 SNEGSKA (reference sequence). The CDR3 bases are TGCAGTGCTAGTTCGACAGATACGCAGTATTTT. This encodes CSASSTDTQYF.

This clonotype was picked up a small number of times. In DNA, the CDR3 is TGTGCCAGCTCACCACCTAGACGGCACTATGGCTACACCTTC. Amino acid sequence: CASSPPRRHYGYTF. This rearrangement joins TRBV18 to TRBJ1-2; D is unclear. The germline V gene has CDR1 KGHSH and CDR2 LQKENI. Deletions cut 0 bases from V and 3 bases from J, with 8 bases between. This CDR3 comprises 14 residues. Full variable domain (missing parts from reference TRBV18 and TRBJ1-2): NAGVMQNPRHLVRRRGQEARLRCSPMKGHSHVYWYRQLPEEGLKFMVYLQKENIIDESGMPKERFSAEFPKEGPSILRIQQVVRGDSAAYFCASSPPRRHYGYTFGSGTRLTVV.

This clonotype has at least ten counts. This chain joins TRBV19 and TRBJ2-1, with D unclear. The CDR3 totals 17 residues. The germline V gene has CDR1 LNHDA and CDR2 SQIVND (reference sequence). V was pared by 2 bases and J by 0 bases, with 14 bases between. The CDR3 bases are TGTGCCAGTAGTATAAGTGGACCATCGAGCTCCTACAATGAGCAGTTCTTC. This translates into CASSISGPSSSYNEQFF.

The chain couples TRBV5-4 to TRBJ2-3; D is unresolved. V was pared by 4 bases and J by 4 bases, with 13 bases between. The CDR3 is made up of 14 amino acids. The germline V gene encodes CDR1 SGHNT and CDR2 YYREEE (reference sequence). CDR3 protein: CASSPATSPDTQYF. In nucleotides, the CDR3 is TGTGCCAGCAGCCCCGCAACATCTCCAGATACGCAGTATTTT.